This T cell receptor (beta chain) is drawn from a study of patients and donors after allogeneic stem cell transplantation. This CDR3 has 15 amino acids. Germline CDR1 reads MDHEN; CDR2 reads SYDVKM. Trimming stripped 2 bases from V and 1 base from J, with 9 bases between. One entry per CDR3 protein, called by TCRdb with MiXCR from the RT-PCR reads. The sample lists roughly 190,000 distinct CDR3 sequences, roughly two fifths occurring once. Sequenced: blood, either unsorted or a sorted T cell fraction (not recorded which). This sequence originates from a human donor who was either an allogeneic HSCT recipient or a stem cell or donor lymphocyte infusion donor (not recorded which). It is not recorded whose cells these are; they may come from a transplant donor. This chain links TRBV28 with TRBJ2-1, with D possibly called TRBD1 or TRBD2 (5 bases each). This CDR3 reads CASSLGGKSYNEQFF. DNA of the CDR3: TGTGCCAGCAGTTTAGGGGGAAAGTCCTACAATGAGCAGTTCTTC.